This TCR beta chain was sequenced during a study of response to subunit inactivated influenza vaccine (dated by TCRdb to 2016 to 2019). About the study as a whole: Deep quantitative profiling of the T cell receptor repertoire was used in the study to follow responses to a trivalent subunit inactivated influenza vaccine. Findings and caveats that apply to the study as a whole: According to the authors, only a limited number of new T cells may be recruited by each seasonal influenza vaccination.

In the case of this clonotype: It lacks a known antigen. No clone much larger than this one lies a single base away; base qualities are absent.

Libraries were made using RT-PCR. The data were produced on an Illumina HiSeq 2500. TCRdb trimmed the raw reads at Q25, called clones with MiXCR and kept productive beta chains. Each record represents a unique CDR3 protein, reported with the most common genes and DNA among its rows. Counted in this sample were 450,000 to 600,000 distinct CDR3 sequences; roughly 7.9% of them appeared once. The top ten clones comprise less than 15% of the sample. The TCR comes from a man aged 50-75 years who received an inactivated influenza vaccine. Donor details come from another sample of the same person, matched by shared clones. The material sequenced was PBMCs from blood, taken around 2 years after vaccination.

The DNA sequence is given as TGTGCCAGCAGCGCCTCTCTAACAGATACGCAGTATTTT. Protein translation: CASSASLTDTQYF. The chain employs TRBV7-9 and TRBJ2-3; no confident D gene assignment can be made. From the cysteine through the phenylalanine, the CDR3 covers 13 amino acids. Of the read, only the CDR3 DNA is kept; its 39 bases are in frame from base 1. V lost 5 bases and J lost 3 bases; the stretch between them is 9 bases long. The germline V gene (reference sequence) specifies SEHNR as CDR1 and FQNEAQ as CDR2.